The sequence of this TCR beta chain was determined in a study of T cell repertoires in cytomegalovirus infection. About the study: Shared public TCR beta signatures pointed to both CMV infection and a matching HLA type. Study-wide points: People with CMV and the relevant HLA were identified by cumulative public TCR beta family frequency. HLA-C-restricted CMV-specific TCR beta clonotypes prevailed in the ex vivo response.

From the reads, TCRdb called clonotypes with MiXCR, one entry per CDR3 protein. The data show some 97,000 distinct CDR3 sequences, 23% seen once. Germline lookup yields CDR1 MNHEY and CDR2 SVGAGI. With 11 bases removed from V and 2 bases from J, the gap between germline ends came to 22 bases. The CDR3 has 16 amino acids. Points on this clonotype: What it binds is not known.

The chain uses TRBV6-5 and TRBJ2-1; D gene ambiguous. The receptor was isolated from a human donor in good health (CMV status not recorded). Some clones in this sample may be carry-over from other donors' samples. The sample taken for sequencing was CD8+ T cells from PBMCs. The CDR3 DNA reads as TGTGCCGGTAGCACACCCCGTGAGGTTCCCTACAATGAGCAGTTCTTC. Translating it yields CAGSTPREVPYNEQFF.